These 15 T cell receptor beta chains share one sample of origin, sequenced in a study of blood T cell repertoires in COVID-19. This table comes from immunoSEQ multiplex PCR, and its TCRdb copy is limited to in-frame clones, with some not included. The sample contains 50,000 to 75,000 clones, approximately 84% of which appear only once. Sequenced input: peripheral blood. These receptors all come from a man older than 75 in a cohort sampled during active COVID-19.

This sequence joins TRBV14 and TRBJ2-2; 8 positions match TRBD1. The CDR3 contains 16 residues. Losses at the gene ends were 4 bases for V and 3 bases for J; bases not matched to a gene: 7. Germline-derived CDR1 and CDR2 are SGHDN and FVKESK. The CDR3 DNA reads TGTGCCAGCAGCCGACGGACAGGGCCCCACACCGGGGAGCTGTTTTTT. It codes for CASSRRTGPHTGELFF.

This clone was observed a single time. J is TRBJ1-1 and V is TRBV19; TRBD1 might be the D (6 bases). Germline CDR1 and CDR2: LNHDA and SQIVND (reference sequence). The V end was cut by 7 bases, the J end by 4 bases, with 13 bases between. This CDR3 is built from 13 residues. The CDR3 DNA follows: TGTGCCAGTATGCGGGGGCGCGTCACTGAAGCTTTCTTT. Translating it yields CASMRGRVTEAFF.

This chain connects TRBV11-2 to TRBJ2-5; 7 nucleotides align to TRBD1. Trimming cost V 5 bases and J 5 bases; bases outside gene matches: 11. The CDR3 contains 15 residues. The germline gives CDR1 SGHAT, CDR2 FQNNGV. CDR3 nucleotides: TGTGCCAGCAGCCCGCCGGACAGGTCCGGGGAGACCCAGTACTTC. Amino acids: CASSPPDRSGETQYF.

The chain couples TRBV12-5 to TRBJ1-2, with TRBD1 identical over 9 bases. Germline assignment: CDR1 LGHNT and CDR2 FRNRAP. With V trimmed by 6 bases and J by 8 bases, 7 bases remained unmatched. There are 13 residues in the CDR3. The CDR3 coding sequence is TGTGCTAGTGGAAGCGGGACAGGGAGAGGCTACACCTTC. Protein: CASGSGTGRGYTF.

The V call is TRBV2, the J call TRBJ2-3; D perhaps matches TRBD2 (5 bases). The V and J ends lost 6 bases and 1 base respectively, with 17 bases between them. CDR1 SNHLY and CDR2 FYNNEI come from the germline V gene. The CDR3 has 16 amino acids. The DNA for the CDR3 is TGTGCCAGCAGGGCGCGGGCTTCGGAACGCACAGATACGCAGTATTTT. This translates into CASRARASERTDTQYF.

The V and J genes are TRBV4-1 and TRBJ2-5; a possible D gene is TRBD1 (5 bases). Germline V gene lookup returns CDR1 MGHRA and CDR2 YSYEKL. The ends were cut back, 5 bases at V and 1 base at J, with 11 bases in the middle. The CDR3 extends over 14 amino acids. As DNA, the CDR3 is TGCGCCAGCAGCTCTCAGGGTGGCCAAGAGACCCAGTACTTC. This translates into CASSSQGGQETQYF.

CDR3 DNA sequence: TGTGCCAGCAGCCATCGGGGGGGAAAATATCTTGGGGAAAGCTCCTATAATTCACCCCTCCACTTT. Its protein product is CASSHRGGKYLGESSYNSPLHF. The chain links TRBV4-2 to TRBJ1-6; maybe TRBD1 (5 bases). The germline V gene has CDR1 LGHNA and CDR2 YNFKEQ. Trimming stripped 3 bases from V and 0 bases from J, with 27 bases between. The CDR3 is 22 residues long.

The V call is TRBV24-1, the J call TRBJ1-2; a weak D match, TRBD1 (5 bases). Trimming cost V 4 bases and J 4 bases, with 15 bases left between them. The V gene's germline CDR1 is KGHDR and CDR2 SFDVKD. The CDR3 is 15 residues long. The DNA for the CDR3 is TGTGCCACCAGTGACTCTACAGGAGACTCCTATGGCTACACCTTC. As protein: CATSDSTGDSYGYTF.

The CDR3 sequence is CASSPGTGTYGYTF. The CDR3 nucleotides read TGTGCCAGCAGCCCTGGGACAGGAACCTATGGCTACACCTTC. V and J are TRBV7-2 and TRBJ1-2; 8 nucleotides line up with TRBD1. Germline V gene data show CDR1 as SGHTA and CDR2 as FQGNSA. The CDR3 is made up of 14 amino acids. J was trimmed by 4 bases and V by 5 bases; bases with no gene match: 6.

This clone was found once. The genes are TRBV10-2 and TRBJ1-6; D is unresolved. Germline-derived CDR1 and CDR2 are WSHSY and SAAADI. This CDR3 is 16 amino acids long. The V gene lost 2 bases and the J gene lost 0 bases, with 8 bases spanning the gap. The CDR3 DNA reads TGCGCCAGCAGTGAGCAGGCGAGCTCCTATAATTCACCCCTCCACTTT. Translating gives CASSEQASSYNSPLHF.

CDR3 DNA: TGTGCCAGTAGTATAGCCGCGGGTACCCACGAAAAACTGTTTTTT. Translated, it gives CASSIAAGTHEKLFF. V gene TRBV19 combines with J gene TRBJ1-4; D gene unclear. The CDR3 totals 15 residues. In germline, CDR1 is LNHDA, CDR2 SQIVND (reference sequence). Trimming shortened V by 1 base and J by 8 bases, and 14 bases separated the two germline ends.

The J gene is TRBJ2-5, the V gene TRBV10-3; 8 positions match TRBD1. Germline V lookup: CDR1 ENHRY, CDR2 SYGVKD. This CDR3 region has 14 residues. The V segment lost 6 bases and the J segment 4 bases; nucleotides outside the gene matches: 7. The CDR3 is CAISAGGEPETQYF. CDR3 coding DNA: TGTGCCATCAGCGCAGGGGGCGAGCCAGAGACCCAGTACTTC.

This clone has only a few counts. The genes are TRBV18 and TRBJ2-2, with D perhaps matching TRBD1 (5 bases). This CDR3 region has 14 residues. Germline-derived CDR1 and CDR2 are KGHSH and LQKENI. Trimming shortened V by 0 bases and J by 7 bases, and 9 bases separated the two germline ends. Here the CDR3 DNA reads TGTGCCAGCTCACCACCGAATCAGGGCGGGGAGCTGTTTTTT. Translated, it gives CASSPPNQGGELFF. Filled out from reference TRBV18 and TRBJ2-2, the complete variable domain reads NAGVMQNPRHLVRRRGQEARLRCSPMKGHSHVYWYRQLPEEGLKFMVYLQKENIIDESGMPKERFSAEFPKEGPSILRIQQVVRGDSAAYFCASSPPNQGGELFFGEGSRLTVL.

This chain uses TRBV3-1 (or the pseudogene TRBV3-2) with TRBJ1-2; D not resolved. Trimming took off 4 bases at V and 4 bases at J, with 10 bases between the two ends. CDR3 length: 13 residues. Germline V CDR1 and CDR2: LGHDT, YNNKEL (reference sequence). The chain's CDR3 is CASSPRGSYGYTF. CDR3 DNA: TGTGCCAGCAGCCCCCGAGGTTCCTATGGCTACACCTTC.

The V and J genes are TRBV9 and TRBJ2-1; 11 bases fit TRBD2. CDR3 length: 16 amino acids. The V segment lost 4 bases and the J segment 5 bases; nucleotides outside the gene matches: 8. CDR1 and CDR2 (germline): SGDLS, YYNGEE. The CDR3 protein is CASSYVAGGANNEQFF. The CDR3 DNA sequence: TGTGCCAGCAGCTATGTAGCGGGAGGGGCCAACAATGAGCAGTTCTTC.